This entry is about one T cell receptor (beta chain). Its antigen is unidentified. Germline V CDR1 and CDR2: MNHNS, SASEGT. V was cut by 6 bases and J by 7 bases, with 9 bases left in between. CDR3 length: 11 amino acids. The data originate from a study of OX40 agonist ivuxolimab in advanced cancers. Study-wide context: Patients received intravenous ivuxolimab every 2 weeks at 0.01 to 10 mg/kg. Broader study findings: CD4+ T cells averaged fewer expanded clones than CD8+ T cells. CD4+ and CD8+ blood T cells expanded clonally by week 6 at 0.1 to 3.0 mg/kg.

Sequencing was performed with immunoSEQ multiplex PCR; in TCRdb, only in-frame clones are kept and a portion is missing. The table includes tens of thousands of clones, 89% detected once. This receptor was taken from an adult with an advanced solid tumor such as melanoma, head and neck, liver or kidney cancer. The chain joins TRBV6-1 to TRBJ1-2, with a possible D match to TRBD1 (6 bases). The input for sequencing was CD4+ or CD8+ T cells sorted from blood, taken in a trial of the OX40 agonist ivuxolimab. CDR3 in amino acids: CASRWTVGYTF. The DNA of the CDR3 is TGTGCCAGCAGATGGACAGTTGGCTACACCTTC.